These 16 T cell receptor beta chains share one sample of origin, sequenced in a study of blood T cell repertoires in COVID-19. The table came from immunoSEQ multiplex PCR; TCRdb's copy has only in-frame clones and leaves some out. The table includes about 260,000 clones, over 70% detected once. Sequencing used PBMCs or T cells enriched from blood (not recorded which). These receptors came from a woman aged 40 to 50 who had been exposed to COVID-19.

The count of this clone is one. The chain is built from TRBV7-8 and TRBJ1-2; possible D gene TRBD1, 5 bases. Trimming removed 3 bases at V and 6 bases at J, with 14 bases between. The CDR3 extends over 14 amino acids. Germline V gives CDR1 SGHVS, CDR2 FQNEAQ. The CDR3 nucleotides are TGTGCCAGCAGCTTCAGGGTGTCGGGTGATGGCTACACCTTC. Residues: CASSFRVSGDGYTF.

The rearrangement links TRBV19 to TRBJ1-4; D gene ambiguous. Per germline, CDR1 LNHDA and CDR2 SQIVND (reference sequence). The V gene lost 5 bases and the J gene lost 8 bases, with 15 bases spanning the gap. CDR3 size: 14 residues. CDR3 nucleotides: TGTGCCAGTAGTGGAGGTTTGCTTTTCGAAAAACTGTTTTTT. Its translation: CASSGGLLFEKLFF.

The V call is TRBV27, the J call TRBJ1-3; D uncertain. Germline V gene data show CDR1 as MNHEY and CDR2 as SMNVEV (reference sequence). Trimming took off 5 bases at V and 2 bases at J, with 16 bases between the two ends. CDR3 length: 16 residues. The CDR3, as DNA: TGTGCCAGCAGTAGCGGGCGGGAGGGTACTGGAAACACCATATATTTT. Translating gives CASSSGREGTGNTIYF.

This sequence joins TRBV30 and TRBJ2-3, with TRBD2 matching over 9 bases. Germline values: CDR1 GTSNPN, CDR2 SVGIG (reference sequence). The V gene end was trimmed by 6 bases and the J gene end by 4 bases; junction bases not matched to a gene: 8. This CDR3 contains 14 residues. The CDR3 is CACSGSVLSDTQYF. Written as DNA, the CDR3 is TGTGCCTGTAGCGGGAGCGTATTATCAGATACGCAGTATTTT.

This chain uses TRBV28 with TRBJ1-6; 9 bases match TRBD1. The V gene's germline CDR1 is MDHEN and CDR2 SYDVKM. V was clipped by 3 bases and J by 10 bases; unmatched bases: 7. The CDR3 is 15 residues long. CDR3 protein: CASSLSRQGVSPLHF. DNA of the CDR3: TGTGCCAGCAGTTTGTCAAGACAGGGGGTGTCACCCCTCCACTTT. Based on the CDR3 plus reference TRBV28 and TRBJ1-6, the full variable domain is DVKVTQSSRYLVKRTGEKVFLECVQDMDHENMFWYRQDPGLGLRLIYFSYDVKMKEKGDIPEGYSVSREKKERFSLILESASTNQTSMYLCASSLSRQGVSPLHFGNGTRLTVT.

The rearrangement joins TRBV6-5 to TRBJ2-1, with TRBD2 matching 9 bases. CDR1 is MNHEY, CDR2 SVGAGI, per germline. The CDR3 covers 15 residues. V shed 5 bases, J shed 0 bases, and the junction held 2 bases outside the gene matches. CDR3 protein: CASSLSGSSYNEQFF. Here the CDR3 DNA reads TGTGCCAGCAGTCTTAGCGGGAGCTCCTACAATGAGCAGTTCTTC.

V is TRBV18 and J is TRBJ2-4; D is possibly TRBD1 (5 bases). Germline CDR1 reads KGHSH; CDR2 reads LQKENI. The length of the CDR3 is 15 residues. V was pared by 1 base and J by 1 base, with 8 bases between. The CDR3 loop reads CASSPQGKAKNIQYF. DNA of the CDR3: TGTGCCAGCTCACCACAGGGGAAGGCCAAAAACATTCAGTACTTC.

The rearrangement joins TRBV19 to TRBJ1-5, with D unclear. This CDR3 is built from 12 residues. The ends were cut back, 5 bases at V and 7 bases at J, with 9 bases in the middle. CDR1 is LNHDA and CDR2 is SQIVND in the germline V gene (reference sequence). CDR3 region: CASSWTGQPQHF. The CDR3 DNA follows: TGTGCCAGTAGTTGGACGGGGCAGCCCCAGCATTTT. Full variable domain (remainder filled in from reference TRBV19 and TRBJ1-5): DGGITQSPKYLFRKEGQNVTLSCEQNLNHDAMYWYRQDPGQGLRLIYYSQIVNDFQKGDIAEGYSVSREKKESFPLTVTSAQKNPTAFYLCASSWTGQPQHFGDGTRLSIL.

This clone was observed once. V gene TRBV24-1 combines with J gene TRBJ2-2; 8 bases map to TRBD1. Germline V gene lookup returns CDR1 KGHDR and CDR2 SFDVKD. The junction had 2 bases not matched to a gene; V was cut back by 2 bases and J by 1 base. CDR3 size: 16 residues. CDR3 in amino acids: CATSDWGTGNTGELFF. The CDR3 nucleotides read TGTGCCACCAGTGATTGGGGGACAGGGAACACCGGGGAGCTGTTTTTT.

This clone was detected only once. The V call is TRBV3-1 (or the pseudogene TRBV3-2), the J call TRBJ1-2; D not resolved. The germline gives CDR1 LGHDT, CDR2 YNNKEL (reference sequence). The CDR3 is made up of 13 amino acids. Trimming pared 4 bases from V and 1 base from J, leaving 7 bases between. This chain's CDR3 is CASSPPNNYGYTF. In nucleotides, the CDR3 is TGTGCCAGCAGCCCTCCTAATAACTATGGCTACACCTTC.

This clone turned up a few times. V gene TRBV6-1 combines with J gene TRBJ2-3, with TRBD1 as a possible D gene (6 bases). Trimming removed 2 bases at V and 7 bases at J, with 19 bases between. The germline V gene has CDR1 MNHNS and CDR2 SASEGT. The CDR3 is 16 amino acids. The CDR3 DNA sequence: TGTGCCAGCAGTGAAAGGAAAGGACAGATCATTTATACGCAGTATTTT. The encoded protein is CASSERKGQIIYTQYF.

The rearrangement uses TRBV19 and TRBJ1-1, with D perhaps matching TRBD1 (5 bases). V was shortened by 6 bases and J by 4 bases, with 18 bases between the two germline ends. The CDR3 sequence is 15 residues long. The germline gives CDR1 LNHDA, CDR2 SQIVND (reference sequence). The DNA of the CDR3 is TGTGCCAGTAGCGACTCAAGTCGGGGGACCACTGAAGCTTTCTTT. Protein: CASSDSSRGTTEAFF. Drawing the rest from reference TRBV19 and TRBJ1-1, the complete variable domain is DGGITQSPKYLFRKEGQNVTLSCEQNLNHDAMYWYRQDPGQGLRLIYYSQIVNDFQKGDIAEGYSVSREKKESFPLTVTSAQKNPTAFYLCASSDSSRGTTEAFFGQGTRLTVV.

This rearrangement joins TRBV5-1 to TRBJ1-2; maybe TRBD1 (5 bases). Germline values: CDR1 SGHRS, CDR2 YFSETQ. CDR3 length: 16 amino acids. V was cut by 1 base and J by 6 bases, with 19 bases left in between. CDR3 loop: CASSLISAQGGDGYTF. DNA for the CDR3: TGCGCCAGCAGCTTGATATCCGCGCAGGGAGGGGATGGCTACACCTTC.

The V gene is TRBV12-3 or TRBV12-4, the J gene TRBJ1-2, with D perhaps matching TRBD1 (6 bases). The V gene lost 9 bases and the J gene lost 2 bases, with 10 bases spanning the gap. The CDR3 contains 12 residues. Here the CDR3 DNA reads TGTGCCAGTGACAGGCAAAACTATGGCTACACCTTC. It codes for CASDRQNYGYTF.

V usage is TRBV4-2 and J usage is TRBJ2-7, with D hard to call. There are 13 residues in the CDR3. V was shortened by 1 base and J by 2 bases, with 6 bases between the two germline ends. Looked up from germline, CDR1 is LGHNA and CDR2 is YNFKEQ. Written as DNA, the CDR3 is TGTGCCAGCAGCCAAGCTCGTCCCTACGAGCAGTACGTC. As protein: CASSQARPYEQYV.

This rearrangement joins TRBV19 to TRBJ2-7, with a tentative D call TRBD1 (5 bases). The CDR3 runs to 16 residues. The V and J ends lost 0 bases and 5 bases respectively, with 17 bases between them. The germline CDR1 and CDR2 sequences are LNHDA and SQIVND (reference sequence). CDR3 nucleotide sequence: TGTGCCAGTAGTATAGATGGACACGGTAGGGTCCACGAGCAGTACTTC. Its translation: CASSIDGHGRVHEQYF.